One sample yielded the 26 T cell receptor beta chains listed below, sequenced in a study of T cell responses to AZD1222 COVID-19 vaccine. Sequencing used immunoSEQ multiplex PCR; TCRdb keeps in-frame clones, though not all of them. This table has about 130,000 clones, roughly 90% appearing once. The sequencing used peripheral blood, collected on day 0 of AZD1222 vaccination. The receptors originated from an adult in good health.

This clone was seen once. The chain links TRBV18 to TRBJ1-2; a weak D match, TRBD1 (5 bases). The CDR3 extends over 14 amino acids. Germline CDR1 reads KGHSH; CDR2 reads LQKENI. V dropped 2 bases and J dropped 4 bases, with 11 bases sitting between them. The CDR3 DNA reads as TGTGCCAGCTCACCAGGGACCTCTGGCTATGGCTACACCTTC. Encoded protein: CASSPGTSGYGYTF.

As concerns this clone: At one end the junction does not follow the germline gene, possibly because of a read error. The chain carries TRBV29-1 and TRBJ2-7, with D perhaps matching TRBD2 (7 bases). Germline CDR1 reads SQVTM; CDR2 reads ANQGSEA. The CDR3 contains 13 residues. The CDR3 bases are TGCAGCGTTGGGAAGGGCCAGCACGAGGGGGGGTGCTTC. It yields the protein CSVGKGQHEGGCF.

J is TRBJ2-5 and V is TRBV5-6; D is unresolved. The germline gives CDR1 SGHDT, CDR2 YYEEEE. The CDR3 extends over 13 amino acids. Trimming took off 4 bases at V and 1 base at J, with 8 bases between the two ends. The CDR3 loop is CASSDPPQETQYF. The CDR3 coding sequence is TGTGCCAGCAGCGACCCGCCCCAAGAGACCCAGTACTTC.

This chain uses TRBV5-1 with TRBJ1-3, with TRBD1 matching over 9 bases. The CDR3 length is 14 residues. Unmatched junction bases numbered 2, after V lost 4 bases and J lost 3 bases. The germline gives CDR1 SGHRS, CDR2 YFSETQ. The CDR3 region has the DNA TGCGCCAGCAGCCGGACAGGGGATGGAAACACCATATATTTT. Its protein product is CASSRTGDGNTIYF.

The sample holds one count of this clone. The V and J genes are TRBV6-4 and TRBJ1-3, with D possibly being TRBD1 (5 bases). The CDR3 runs 15 residues. Deletions cut 10 bases from V and 0 bases from J, with 16 bases between. Germline V CDR1 and CDR2: MRHNA, SNTAGT. The CDR3 nucleotides read TGTGCCACTAACCGGGGGGGACCCTCTGGAAACACCATATATTTT. It specifies CATNRGGPSGNTIYF.

The V and J genes are TRBV9 and TRBJ1-1, with unresolved D. Germline V gene data show CDR1 as SGDLS and CDR2 as YYNGEE. The CDR3 totals 13 residues. Trimming removed 3 bases at V and 0 bases at J, with 6 bases between. In DNA form, the CDR3 reads TGTGCCAGCAGCGCCCGGCTGAACACTGAAGCTTTCTTT. This encodes CASSARLNTEAFF.

This rearrangement joins TRBV7-9 to TRBJ1-4; D unclear. The CDR3 has 14 residues. Trimming removed 5 bases from V and 0 bases from J, with 7 bases in between. Germline V lookup: CDR1 SEHNR, CDR2 FQNEAQ (reference sequence). CDR3 in amino acids: CASSQVATNEKLFF. CDR3 bases: TGTGCCAGCAGCCAAGTTGCAACTAATGAAAAACTGTTTTTT.

This chain uses TRBV9 with TRBJ2-5, with D maybe TRBD2 (5 bases). The CDR3 consists of 16 residues. CDR1 is SGDLS and CDR2 is YYNGEE in the germline V gene. V was shortened by 0 bases and J by 5 bases, with 17 bases between the two germline ends. The CDR3 DNA sequence: TGTGCCAGCAGCGTAGGGGCCACTAGGGATGGGGAGACCCAGTACTTC. Protein: CASSVGATRDGETQYF. The complete variable domain, with remaining parts taken from reference TRBV9 and TRBJ2-5, reads DSGVTQTPKHLITATGQRVTLRCSPRSGDLSVYWYQQSLDQGLQFLIQYYNGEERAKGNILERFSAQQFPDLHSELNLSSLELGDSALYFCASSVGATRDGETQYFGPGTRLLVL.

This chain joins TRBV19 and TRBJ1-4; D ambiguous. This CDR3 region has 17 residues. V was shortened by 9 bases and J by 0 bases, with 20 bases between the two germline ends. Germline V gene sequence: CDR1 LNHDA, CDR2 SQIVND (reference sequence). The CDR3, as DNA: TGTGCCAGCCTGCCTGGCATCCCATCTGCAACTAATGAAAAACTGTTTTTT. Protein product: CASLPGIPSATNEKLFF.

The V gene is TRBV7-7, the J gene TRBJ2-2; TRBD2 might be the D (6 bases). Germline CDR1 is SSHAT and CDR2 is FNYEAQ (reference sequence). This CDR3 is 13 amino acids long. Trimming pared 5 bases from V and 5 bases from J, leaving 9 bases between. DNA for the CDR3: TGTGCCAGCAGCCGGAGGGATACCGGGGAGCTGTTTTTT. Its protein is CASSRRDTGELFF.

In DNA, the CDR3 is TGTGCCACCAGTGACCCAGACAGGGGAAATCAGCCCCAGCATTTT. It is translated as CATSDPDRGNQPQHF. The rearrangement joins TRBV24-1 to TRBJ1-5, with 8 nucleotides matching TRBD1. The CDR3 has 15 residues. Germline V CDR1 and CDR2: KGHDR, SFDVKD. V was pared by 4 bases and J by 4 bases, with 5 bases of the junction left unmatched.

The V and J genes are TRBV3-1 (or the pseudogene TRBV3-2) and TRBJ2-1, with 10 bases fitting TRBD2. The CDR3 length is 19 residues. V shed 0 bases and J 4 bases; nucleotides not matched to a gene: 12. The V gene's germline CDR1 is LGHDT and CDR2 YNNKEL (reference sequence). CDR3 protein: CASSQDRMASGSRYNEQFF. Here the CDR3 DNA reads TGTGCCAGCAGCCAAGATAGGATGGCTAGCGGGAGTCGTTACAATGAGCAGTTCTTC.

The chain couples TRBV4-2 to TRBJ2-2; D gene ambiguous. Between the trimmed V and J ends, which lost 2 bases and 7 bases, there was a span of 11 bases. The CDR3 has 14 amino acids. The germline gives CDR1 LGHNA, CDR2 YNFKEQ. The CDR3 region has the DNA TGTGCCAGCAGCCAAAAGGGTTTCAGCGGGGAGCTGTTTTTT. Encoded protein: CASSQKGFSGELFF.

The V and J genes are TRBV5-6 and TRBJ1-6; D possibly corresponds to TRBD1 (5 bases). Trimming cost V 4 bases and J 3 bases, with 11 bases left between them. The CDR3 loop spans 15 amino acids. Germline V lookup: CDR1 SGHDT, CDR2 YYEEEE. CDR3 coding DNA: TGTGCCAGCAGCCGATCGACAGACTATAATTCACCCCTCCACTTT. Its protein is CASSRSTDYNSPLHF.

The gene calls are TRBV9 and TRBJ2-4, with D possibly matching TRBD2 (6 bases). Looked up from germline, CDR1 is SGDLS and CDR2 is YYNGEE. This CDR3 has 14 residues. V was clipped by 0 bases and J by 9 bases, with 13 bases between them. CDR3 residues: CASSVGRVLGIQYF. The CDR3 region has the DNA TGTGCCAGCAGCGTAGGGAGGGTATTGGGCATTCAGTACTTC.

This sequence joins TRBV5-1 and TRBJ2-5; D unclear. This CDR3 region has 16 residues. V was clipped by 2 bases and J by 7 bases, with 21 bases between them. Germline V CDR1 and CDR2: SGHRS, YFSETQ. The DNA for the CDR3 is TGCGCCAGCAGCTTCCCCCTAGACGGAAGTATCGGGACCCAGTACTTC. Translating gives CASSFPLDGSIGTQYF.

The J gene is TRBJ1-1, the V gene TRBV2, with a tentative D call TRBD1 (5 bases). V was pared by 4 bases and J by 10 bases, with 7 bases between. The CDR3 is 10 residues long. Looked up from germline, CDR1 is SNHLY and CDR2 is FYNNEI. The CDR3 sequence is CASSVGGAFF. CDR3 DNA sequence: TGTGCCAGCAGTGTTGGGGGAGCTTTCTTT.

The rearrangement joins TRBV12-5 to TRBJ1-5; 7 nucleotides align to TRBD1. This CDR3 is 13 amino acids long. Losses at the gene ends were 6 bases for V and 7 bases for J; bases not matched to a gene: 6. Germline lookup yields CDR1 LGHNT and CDR2 FRNRAP. This CDR3 reads CASGQGLGQPQHF. CDR3 DNA: TGTGCTAGTGGACAGGGGTTAGGGCAGCCCCAGCATTTT.

This rearrangement joins TRBV11-2 to TRBJ2-7; D is ambiguous. The CDR3 covers 15 residues. The germline CDR1 and CDR2 sequences are SGHAT and FQNNGV. Trimming removed 2 bases from V and 2 bases from J, with 13 bases in between. CDR3 sequence reads: CASSLNTYGPYEQYF. Here the CDR3 DNA reads TGTGCCAGCAGCTTAAACACTTACGGACCCTACGAGCAGTACTTC.

V and J are TRBV28 and TRBJ2-5; D may be TRBD1 (6 bases). V lost 5 bases, J lost 0 bases, and 7 bases lay in between. This CDR3 has 13 residues. Germline-derived CDR1 and CDR2 are MDHEN and SYDVKM. The CDR3 loop reads CASSRDNQETQYF. Here the CDR3 DNA reads TGTGCCAGCAGTCGGGACAACCAAGAGACCCAGTACTTC. Drawing the rest from reference TRBV28 and TRBJ2-5, the complete variable domain is DVKVTQSSRYLVKRTGEKVFLECVQDMDHENMFWYRQDPGLGLRLIYFSYDVKMKEKGDIPEGYSVSREKKERFSLILESASTNQTSMYLCASSRDNQETQYFGPGTRLLVL.

This clone was seen ten or more times. The chain is built from TRBV4-2 and TRBJ2-2, with TRBD1 identical over 10 bases. The CDR3 has 15 residues. Germline V gene lookup returns CDR1 LGHNA and CDR2 YNFKEQ. Unmatched junction bases numbered 1, after V lost 3 bases and J lost 3 bases. DNA of the CDR3: TGTGCCAGCAGCCATGGGACAGGGGACACCGGGGAGCTGTTTTTT. Translating it yields CASSHGTGDTGELFF.

The rearrangement links TRBV4-2 to TRBJ1-3; maybe TRBD1 (6 bases). Germline V gene data show CDR1 as LGHNA and CDR2 as YNFKEQ. CDR3 length equals 17 residues. V was shortened by 1 base and J by 4 bases, with 17 bases between the two germline ends. The CDR3 sequence: CASSQGGGRAAGNTIYF. Here the CDR3 DNA reads TGTGCCAGCAGCCAAGGGGGGGGCCGGGCCGCCGGAAACACCATATATTTT.

The J gene is TRBJ2-3, the V gene TRBV4-3, with TRBD2 identical over 13 bases. CDR1 and CDR2 from the germline V gene are LGHNA and YSLEER. Losses at the gene ends were 0 bases for V and 0 bases for J; bases not matched to a gene: 9. This CDR3 has 20 residues. The CDR3 loop is CASSQETSGGAGSSTDTQYF. DNA of the CDR3: TGCGCCAGCAGCCAAGAAACTAGCGGGGGGGCAGGGTCTAGCACAGATACGCAGTATTTT.

The rearrangement uses TRBV5-6 and TRBJ1-5; 8 bases match TRBD1. Germline CDR1 is SGHDT and CDR2 is YYEEEE. Losses at the gene ends were 3 bases for V and 6 bases for J; bases not matched to a gene: 5. This CDR3 contains 14 residues. CDR3 coding DNA: TGTGCCAGCAGCTGGGGACAGGAGGGTCAGCCCCAGCATTTT. It codes for CASSWGQEGQPQHF.

V and J are TRBV30 and TRBJ2-1; TRBD2 aligns across 11 bases. The germline gives CDR1 GTSNPN, CDR2 SVGIG (reference sequence). Germline trimming cut 3 bases from V and 9 bases from J; bases unmatched to any gene: 4. CDR3 length: 13 amino acids. The CDR3 DNA follows: TGTGCCTGGAGAACTAGCGGGGGTTTTGAGCAGTTCTTC. Its translation: CAWRTSGGFEQFF. The full variable domain, completed using reference TRBV30 and TRBJ2-1, is SQTIHQWPATLVQPVGSPLSLECTVEGTSNPNLYWYRQAAGRGLQLLFYSVGIGQISSEVPQNLSASRPQDRQFILSSKKLLLSDSGFYLCAWRTSGGFEQFFGPGTRLTVL.

The chain is built from TRBV20-1 and TRBJ1-5, with D possibly being TRBD1 (5 bases). The germline CDR1 and CDR2 sequences are DFQATT and SNEGSKA (reference sequence). The CDR3 covers 13 residues. V lost 3 bases and J 0 bases, leaving 6 bases between the germline ends. CDR3 in amino acids: CSASDSSNQPQHF. The CDR3 DNA reads TGCAGTGCTAGTGACAGTAGCAATCAGCCCCAGCATTTT.